This entry is about one T cell receptor (beta chain). Its antigen is not known. These data come from a study of shared clonotypes between healthy human individuals. Whole-study findings and limits: Across four donors, naive CD4 shared 5% to 6.5%, naive CD8 less than 4%, memory CD4 about 2.4%, memory CD8 around 0.36%.

The protocol was immunoSEQ multiplex PCR, while the TCRdb copy is restricted to in-frame clones and leaves out a portion. The sample lists about 2.4 million clones; about 92% were seen once. The sample comprised naive CD4+ T cells sorted from blood. Subset of the sample: CD45RA+ positively selected. This TCR came from a man younger than 30 in good health.

The CDR3 nucleotides read TGTGCCAGCACCAGGCGGAGACAGGGCAACTCTGGAAACACCATATATTTT. Its protein is CASTRRRQGNSGNTIYF. This sequence joins TRBV28 and TRBJ1-3, with 7 bases aligning to TRBD1. CDR1 is MDHEN and CDR2 is SYDVKM in the germline V gene. This CDR3 has 17 residues. J gave up 0 bases and V 7 bases, and 12 bases lay outside the gene matches.